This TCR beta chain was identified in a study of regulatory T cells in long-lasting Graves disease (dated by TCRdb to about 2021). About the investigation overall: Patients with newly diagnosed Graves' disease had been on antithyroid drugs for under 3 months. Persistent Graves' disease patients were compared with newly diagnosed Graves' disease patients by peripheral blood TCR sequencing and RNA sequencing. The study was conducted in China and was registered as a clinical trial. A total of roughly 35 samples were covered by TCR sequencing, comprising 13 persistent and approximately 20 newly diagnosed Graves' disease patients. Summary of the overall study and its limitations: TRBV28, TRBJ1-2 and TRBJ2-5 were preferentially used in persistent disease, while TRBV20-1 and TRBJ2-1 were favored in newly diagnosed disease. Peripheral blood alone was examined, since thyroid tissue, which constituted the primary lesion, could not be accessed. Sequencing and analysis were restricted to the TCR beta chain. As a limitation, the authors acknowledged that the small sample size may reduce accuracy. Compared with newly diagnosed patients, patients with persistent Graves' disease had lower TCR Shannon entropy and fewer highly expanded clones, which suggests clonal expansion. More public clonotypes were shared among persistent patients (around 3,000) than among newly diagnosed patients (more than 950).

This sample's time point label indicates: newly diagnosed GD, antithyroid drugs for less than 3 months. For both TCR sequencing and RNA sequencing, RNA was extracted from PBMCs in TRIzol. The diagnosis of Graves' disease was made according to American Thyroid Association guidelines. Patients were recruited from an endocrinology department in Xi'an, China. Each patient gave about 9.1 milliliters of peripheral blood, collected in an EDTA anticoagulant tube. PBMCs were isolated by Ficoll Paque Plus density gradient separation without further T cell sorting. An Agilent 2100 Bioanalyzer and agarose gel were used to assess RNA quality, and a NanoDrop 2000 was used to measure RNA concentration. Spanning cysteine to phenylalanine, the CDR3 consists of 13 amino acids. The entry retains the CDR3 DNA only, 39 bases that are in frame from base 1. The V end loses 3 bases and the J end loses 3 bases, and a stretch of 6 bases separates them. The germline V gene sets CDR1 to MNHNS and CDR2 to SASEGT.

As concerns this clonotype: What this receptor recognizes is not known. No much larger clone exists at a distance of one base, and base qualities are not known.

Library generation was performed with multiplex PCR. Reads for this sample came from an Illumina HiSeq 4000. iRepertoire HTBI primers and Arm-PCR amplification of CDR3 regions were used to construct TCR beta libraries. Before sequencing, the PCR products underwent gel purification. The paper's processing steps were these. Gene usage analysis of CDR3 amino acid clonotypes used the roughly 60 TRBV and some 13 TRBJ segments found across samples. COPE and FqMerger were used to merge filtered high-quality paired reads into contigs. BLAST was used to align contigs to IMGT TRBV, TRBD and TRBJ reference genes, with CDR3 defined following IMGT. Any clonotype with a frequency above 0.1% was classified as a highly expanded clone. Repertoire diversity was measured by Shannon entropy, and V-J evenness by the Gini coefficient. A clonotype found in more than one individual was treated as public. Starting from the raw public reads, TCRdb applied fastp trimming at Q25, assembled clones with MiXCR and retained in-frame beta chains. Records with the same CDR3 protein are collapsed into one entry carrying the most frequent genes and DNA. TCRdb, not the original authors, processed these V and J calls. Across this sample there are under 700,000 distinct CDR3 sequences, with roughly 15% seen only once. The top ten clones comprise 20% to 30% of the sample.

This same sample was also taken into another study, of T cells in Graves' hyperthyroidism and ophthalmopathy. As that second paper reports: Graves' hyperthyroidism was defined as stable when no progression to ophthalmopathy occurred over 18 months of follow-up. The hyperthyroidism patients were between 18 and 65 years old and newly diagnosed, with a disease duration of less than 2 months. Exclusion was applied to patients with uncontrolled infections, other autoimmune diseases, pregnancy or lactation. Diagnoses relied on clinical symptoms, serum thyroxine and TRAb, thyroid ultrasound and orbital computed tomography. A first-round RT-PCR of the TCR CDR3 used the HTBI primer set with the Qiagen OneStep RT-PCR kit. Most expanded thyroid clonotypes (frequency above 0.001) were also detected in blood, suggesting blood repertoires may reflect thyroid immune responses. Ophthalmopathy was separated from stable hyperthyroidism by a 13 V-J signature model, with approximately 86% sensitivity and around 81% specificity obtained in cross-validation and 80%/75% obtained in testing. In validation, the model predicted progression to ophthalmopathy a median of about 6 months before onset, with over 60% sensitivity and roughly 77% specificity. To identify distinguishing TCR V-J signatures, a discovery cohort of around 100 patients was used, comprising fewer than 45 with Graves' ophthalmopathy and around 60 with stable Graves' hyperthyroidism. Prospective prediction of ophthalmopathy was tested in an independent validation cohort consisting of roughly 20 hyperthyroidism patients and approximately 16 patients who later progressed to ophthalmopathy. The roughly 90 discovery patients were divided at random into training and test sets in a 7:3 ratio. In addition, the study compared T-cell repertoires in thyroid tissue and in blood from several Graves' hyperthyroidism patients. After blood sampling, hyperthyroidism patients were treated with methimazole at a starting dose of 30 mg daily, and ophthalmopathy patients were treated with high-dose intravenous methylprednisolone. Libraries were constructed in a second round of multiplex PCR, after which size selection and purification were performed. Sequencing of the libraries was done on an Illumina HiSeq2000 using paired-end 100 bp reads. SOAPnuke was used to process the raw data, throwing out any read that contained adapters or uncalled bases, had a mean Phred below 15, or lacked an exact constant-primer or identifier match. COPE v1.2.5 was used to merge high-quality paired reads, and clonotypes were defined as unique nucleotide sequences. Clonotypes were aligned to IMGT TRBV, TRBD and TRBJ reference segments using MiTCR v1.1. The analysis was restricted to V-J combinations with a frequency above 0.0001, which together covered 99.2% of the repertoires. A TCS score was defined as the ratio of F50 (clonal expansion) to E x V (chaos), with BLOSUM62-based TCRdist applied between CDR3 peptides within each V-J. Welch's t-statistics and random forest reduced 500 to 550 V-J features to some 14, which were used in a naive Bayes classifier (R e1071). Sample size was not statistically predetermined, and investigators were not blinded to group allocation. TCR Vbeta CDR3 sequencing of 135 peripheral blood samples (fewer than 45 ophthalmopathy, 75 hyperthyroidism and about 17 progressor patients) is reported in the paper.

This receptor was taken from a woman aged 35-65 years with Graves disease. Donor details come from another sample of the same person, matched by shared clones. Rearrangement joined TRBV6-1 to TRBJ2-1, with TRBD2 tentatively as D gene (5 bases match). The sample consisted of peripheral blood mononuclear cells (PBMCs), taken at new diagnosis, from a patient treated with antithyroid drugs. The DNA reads TGTGCCAGCAGTGACGACTACTACAATGAGCAGTTCTTC. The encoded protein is CASSDDYYNEQFF.